A selection of T cell receptor beta chains follows, all from one sample in a study of cytomegalovirus exposure and HLA in healthy donors. The repertoire was sequenced with immunoSEQ multiplex PCR; TCRdb's copy has only in-frame clones and lacks some. The table has under 100,000 clones, around 10% seen once. The sequencing input was PBMCs. Source of these receptors: a man aged 55 to 70 in good health and CMV-seropositive. CDR3s include the opening cysteine and the closing phenylalanine or tryptophan. Each record gives: D gene, V gene, clone size, J gene, CDR3 protein, CDR3 DNA. The D gene is left open where the match is weak. Clone size is shown for a subset of rows, as once, few, many or a class of expanded clone.

>TRBD1|TRBV19|few|TRBJ1-1
CASIGFDRGAFF
TGTGCCAGTATTGGCTTCGACAGGGGAGCTTTCTTT
>TRBD1|TRBV29-1|-|TRBJ1-1
CSGGTGNSNTEAFF
TGCAGCGGGGGGACAGGGAATAGCAACACTGAAGCTTTCTTT
>TRBD1|TRBV20-1|few|TRBJ1-1
CSARDNRGAFF
TGCAGTGCTAGAGATAACAGGGGAGCTTTCTTT
>TRBD2|TRBV7-2|-|TRBJ2-2
CASTWGTRTGELFF
TGTGCCAGCACCTGGGGGACTAGAACCGGGGAGCTGTTTTTT
>-|TRBV18|-|TRBJ1-4
CASSPQGSANEKLFF
TGTGCCAGCTCACCCCAGGGGTCAGCTAATGAAAAACTGTTTTTT
>-|TRBV4-1|many|TRBJ2-3
CASSQGREIARGDTQYF
TGCGCCAGCAGCCAAGGGAGGGAAATAGCGCGGGGAGATACGCAGTATTTT
>TRBD2|TRBV19|few|TRBJ2-7
CASSRGGTGAEQYF
TGTGCCAGTAGTAGGGGAGGGACCGGGGCCGAGCAGTACTTC
>-|TRBV10-1|-|TRBJ2-5
CASSARRLGGKETQYF
TGCGCCAGCAGTGCCCGCCGCCTAGGTGGTAAGGAGACCCAGTACTTC
>TRBD1|TRBV28|-|TRBJ1-1
CASTEGQGTEAFF
TGTGCCAGCACCGAAGGACAGGGCACTGAAGCTTTCTTT
>-|TRBV20-1|-|TRBJ2-3
CSARDSFTQYF
TGCAGTGCTAGAGACTCCTTCACGCAGTATTTT
>-|TRBV7-8|few|TRBJ1-1
CASSLRGGDTEAFF
TGTGCCAGCAGCCTAAGGGGGGGGGACACTGAAGCTTTCTTT
>TRBD2|TRBV18|-|TRBJ2-1
CASSPTSGHNEQFF
TGTGCCAGCTCACCGACTAGCGGCCACAATGAGCAGTTCTTC
>-|TRBV5-1|few|TRBJ2-1
CASSLPVENEQFF
TGCGCCAGCAGCTTGCCTGTAGAGAATGAGCAGTTCTTC
>TRBD1|TRBV6-5|-|TRBJ2-7
CASSYSGRGSYEQYF
TGTGCCAGCAGTTACTCGGGCAGGGGGTCCTACGAGCAGTACTTC
>-|TRBV10-3|-|TRBJ2-3
CAISVSGGTDTQYF
TGTGCCATCAGTGTTAGCGGCGGCACAGATACGCAGTATTTT
>TRBD1|TRBV29-1|-|TRBJ2-3
CSVEGGQGIDTQYF
TGCAGCGTTGAAGGGGGACAGGGGATAGATACGCAGTATTTT
>-|TRBV11-2|few|TRBJ1-4
CASTRGATNEKLFF
TGTGCCAGCACCCGGGGGGCAACTAATGAAAAACTGTTTTTT
>-|TRBV7-2|few|TRBJ1-3
CASSFGVSGNTIYF
TGTGCCAGCAGCTTTGGAGTGTCAGGAAACACCATATATTTT
>-|TRBV27|few|TRBJ2-1
CASRTTGSSYNEQFF
TGTGCCAGCAGAACAACAGGTTCGTCCTACAATGAGCAGTTCTTC
>-|TRBV15|-|TRBJ2-5
CATSTVGQGKETQYF
TGTGCCACCAGCACCGTAGGGCAGGGGAAAGAGACCCAGTACTTC
>TRBD1|TRBV19|-|TRBJ2-5
CASKGAVETQYF
TGTGCCAGTAAGGGGGCAGTGGAGACCCAGTACTTC
>-|TRBV6-6|few|TRBJ2-2
CASSYPARANTGELFF
TGTGCCAGCAGTTACCCTGCCAGGGCGAACACCGGGGAGCTGTTTTTT
>TRBD1|TRBV6-1|-|TRBJ2-1
CASSEGGMRTGNEQFF
TGTGCCAGCAGTGAAGGGGGAATGAGGACAGGGAATGAGCAGTTCTTC
>-|TRBV6-1|few|TRBJ1-5
CASSVYQEPQHF
TGTGCCAGCAGTGTATATCAGGAGCCCCAGCATTTT
>-|TRBV6-1|-|TRBJ2-2
CASSVGRAAGELFF
TGTGCCAGCAGTGTTGGCAGGGCGGCCGGGGAGCTGTTTTTT
>TRBD2|TRBV5-1|few|TRBJ2-2
CASSVSGGFTGELFF
TGCGCCAGCAGCGTTAGCGGGGGTTTCACCGGGGAGCTGTTTTTT
>-|TRBV7-2|-|TRBJ2-2
CASSDYQVGELFF
TGTGCCAGCAGCGATTATCAGGTCGGGGAGCTGTTTTTT
>TRBD1|TRBV13|few|TRBJ1-2
CASSLEPGGYGYTF
TGTGCCAGCAGCTTAGAGCCAGGGGGCTATGGCTACACCTTC
>-|TRBV19|few|TRBJ2-2
CASIENTGELFF
TGTGCCAGTATAGAAAACACCGGGGAGCTGTTTTTT